The 20 T cell receptor beta chains reported below all come from one sample, sequenced in a study of cytomegalovirus exposure and HLA in healthy donors. 60 Vbeta and 13 Jbeta primers were used in PCR. The data were produced by immunoSEQ multiplex PCR, yet TCRdb's version contains in-frame clones alone and is incomplete. The sample includes 70,000 to 80,000 clones. Specimen: PBMCs. These receptors were taken from a man aged 35-49 years in good health and CMV-seronegative.

The chain joins TRBV6-5 to TRBJ2-7; possible D gene TRBD1, 5 bases. This CDR3 is built from 14 residues. V lost 0 bases, J lost 7 bases, and 13 bases lay in between. Germline CDR1 reads MNHEY; CDR2 reads SVGAGI. CDR3 in amino acids: CASSYSGQGIEQYF. As DNA, the CDR3 is TGTGCCAGCAGTTACTCGGGGCAGGGTATAGAGCAGTACTTC.

V and J are TRBV10-3 and TRBJ2-5; 12 bases line up with TRBD2. The CDR3 is 17 amino acids. Trimming at V came to 2 bases and at J to 3 bases, leaving 7 bases not matched to a gene. Germline CDR1 is ENHRY and CDR2 is SYGVKD. CDR3 residues: CAISERLAGGIEETQYF. The CDR3 DNA follows: TGTGCCATCAGTGAGCGGCTAGCGGGGGGGATCGAAGAGACCCAGTACTTC.

This chain joins TRBV6-5 and TRBJ1-2, with D maybe TRBD1 (6 bases). The germline V gene has CDR1 MNHEY and CDR2 SVGAGI. CDR3 length equals 15 residues. The ends were cut back, 3 bases at V and 4 bases at J, with 15 bases in the middle. The CDR3 region has the DNA TGTGCCAGCAGTTATGTGAGGGACACTAGCTATGGCTACACCTTC. Translation gives CASSYVRDTSYGYTF.

The J gene is TRBJ1-4, the V gene TRBV2, with D possibly TRBD1 on 5 matching bases. Germline V lookup: CDR1 SNHLY, CDR2 FYNNEI. This CDR3 comprises 13 residues. Deletions cut 8 bases from V and 8 bases from J, with 15 bases between. The CDR3 sequence: CASVRDLSEKLFF. The CDR3 DNA sequence: TGTGCCAGCGTCAGGGATTTAAGCGAAAAACTGTTTTTT.

V and J are TRBV6-5 and TRBJ1-6; TRBD1 is a possible D gene (6 bases). This CDR3 spans 13 amino acids. Germline V lookup: CDR1 MNHEY, CDR2 SVGAGI. The germline V and J ends were trimmed by 3 bases and 11 bases, with 11 bases remaining between them. The DNA of the CDR3 is TGTGCCAGCAGTTATAGGGGGACGACACCCCTCCACTTT. It is translated as CASSYRGTTPLHF.

The chain couples TRBV5-1 to TRBJ2-7, with a possible D match to TRBD1 (5 bases). There are 15 residues in the CDR3. From germline, CDR1 is SGHRS and CDR2 YFSETQ. Between the trimmed V and J ends, which lost 1 base and 1 base, there was a span of 12 bases. CDR3 sequence: CASSLLQDPSYEQYF. CDR3 sequence (DNA): TGCGCCAGCAGCTTGTTACAGGACCCTTCCTACGAGCAGTACTTC.

The chain uses TRBV5-6 and TRBJ2-7, with TRBD1 matching 7 bases. CDR1 and CDR2 from the germline V gene are SGHDT and YYEEEE. This CDR3 spans 14 amino acids. Unmatched junction bases numbered 8, after V lost 0 bases and J lost 8 bases. The CDR3 sequence is CASSLGTGREKQYF. For the CDR3, the DNA is TGTGCCAGCAGCTTGGGGACAGGACGTGAGAAGCAGTACTTC.

This chain links TRBV7-2 with TRBJ2-2; D may be TRBD1 (8 bases). Per the germline V gene, CDR1 is SGHTA and CDR2 is FQGNSA. Trimming cost V 5 bases and J 7 bases, with 17 bases left between them. The CDR3 extends over 15 amino acids. CDR3 loop: CASSPQGGYGGELFF. The CDR3 nucleotides read TGTGCCAGCAGCCCACAGGGGGGGTATGGCGGGGAGCTGTTTTTT.

V usage is TRBV7-8 and J usage is TRBJ2-7; 9 bases align to TRBD1. The germline V gene encodes CDR1 SGHVS and CDR2 FQNEAQ. This CDR3 spans 15 amino acids. V gave up 5 bases and J gave up 0 bases; unmatched junction bases: 5. In DNA, the CDR3 is TGTGCCAGCAGCCCGTTGACAGGGGGCTCCTACGAGCAGTACTTC. Its protein product is CASSPLTGGSYEQYF.

This chain joins TRBV28 and TRBJ1-1, with D maybe TRBD1 (5 bases). CDR3 length: 11 amino acids. Trimming stripped 4 bases from V and 10 bases from J, with 10 bases between. CDR1 is MDHEN, CDR2 SYDVKM, per germline. This CDR3 reads CASSSTDRAFF. The DNA of the CDR3 is TGTGCCAGCAGTTCGACAGATAGAGCTTTCTTT. The complete variable domain, with remaining parts taken from reference TRBV28 and TRBJ1-1, reads DVKVTQSSRYLVKRTGEKVFLECVQDMDHENMFWYRQDPGLGLRLIYFSYDVKMKEKGDIPEGYSVSREKKERFSLILESASTNQTSMYLCASSSTDRAFFGQGTRLTVV.

This sequence joins TRBV9 and TRBJ1-3, with D unclear. CDR3 length equals 15 residues. Germline V lookup: CDR1 SGDLS, CDR2 YYNGEE. V lost 0 bases and J lost 0, with 7 bases in between. CDR3 DNA sequence: TGTGCCAGCAGCGTAGATTACGGCTCTGGAAACACCATATATTTT. The encoded protein is CASSVDYGSGNTIYF. Full variable domain (outside the CDR3, taken from reference TRBV9 and TRBJ1-3): DSGVTQTPKHLITATGQRVTLRCSPRSGDLSVYWYQQSLDQGLQFLIQYYNGEERAKGNILERFSAQQFPDLHSELNLSSLELGDSALYFCASSVDYGSGNTIYFGEGSWLTVV.

V usage is TRBV29-1 and J usage is TRBJ2-5; no clear D. Germline V CDR1 and CDR2: SQVTM, ANQGSEA. The CDR3 runs 12 residues. V lost 3 bases to trimming and J lost 3 bases, with 8 bases between them. CDR3 in amino acids: CSVEAVKETQYF. CDR3 nucleotides: TGCAGCGTTGAGGCAGTTAAAGAGACCCAGTACTTC.

The chain links TRBV5-5 to TRBJ2-1; 9 bases agree with TRBD1. The CDR3 length is 14 residues. With 5 bases clipped from V and 6 bases from J, the junction kept 6 bases outside the gene matches. The germline CDR1 and CDR2 sequences are SGHKS and YYEKEE (reference sequence). CDR3 region: CASRSGTGSNEQFF. CDR3 DNA: TGTGCCAGCAGGTCCGGGACAGGGAGCAATGAGCAGTTCTTC.

The chain recombines TRBV4-2 with TRBJ2-5; TRBD2 is a possible D gene (6 bases). The closer fit of TRBJ2-7 to the DNA end suggests the J call may be wrong. CDR1 and CDR2 from the germline V gene are LGHNA and YNFKEQ. The CDR3 spans 17 residues. In DNA form, the CDR3 reads TGTGCCAGCAGCCTTGCACTAAGGGACTCGCGCGCCTACGAGCAGTACTTC. Its protein is CASSLALRDSRAYEQYF.

This chain uses TRBV6-1 with TRBJ1-3; TRBD1 might be the D (6 bases). CDR1 and CDR2 (germline): MNHNS, SASEGT. The CDR3 spans 13 residues. Trimming left V 3 bases short and J 8 bases short, with 11 bases between. CDR3 bases: TGTGCCAGCAGTGACAGGGGTCAAGACACCATATATTTT. This codes for CASSDRGQDTIYF.

The rearrangement uses TRBV4-2 and TRBJ1-2, with unresolved D. The CDR3 loop spans 15 amino acids. The V gene's germline CDR1 is LGHNA and CDR2 YNFKEQ. V lost 2 bases, J lost 2 bases, and 12 bases lay in between. Here the CDR3 DNA reads TGTGCCAGCAGCCAAAATTTGGCAGTCAACTATGGCTACACCTTC. The encoded protein is CASSQNLAVNYGYTF.

CDR3 sequence: CASSLGLRVGTEAFF. Here the CDR3 DNA reads TGCGCCAGCAGCTTGGGGCTTCGGGTTGGCACTGAAGCTTTCTTT. This chain uses TRBV5-1 with TRBJ1-1; D is undetermined. The CDR3 has 15 residues. Trimming removed 0 bases from V and 4 bases from J, with 13 bases in between. Germline lookup yields CDR1 SGHRS and CDR2 YFSETQ.

CDR3 sequence: CASSQLTSGGYNEQFF. As DNA, the CDR3 is TGCGCCAGCAGCCAATTAACTAGCGGGGGATACAATGAGCAGTTCTTC. The genes are TRBV4-1 and TRBJ2-1; 11 bases fit TRBD2. Trimming at V came to 2 bases and at J to 4 bases, leaving 4 bases not matched to a gene. The CDR3 covers 16 residues. CDR1 MGHRA and CDR2 YSYEKL come from the germline V gene.

The chain carries TRBV2 and TRBJ2-1; 14 bases fit TRBD2. This CDR3 is 18 amino acids long. The germline V gene has CDR1 SNHLY and CDR2 FYNNEI. The trim removed 1 base at V and 4 bases at J, leaving 6 bases unmatched. CDR3 protein: CASSEGRTSGGTYNEQFF. The CDR3 coding sequence is TGTGCCAGCAGTGAAGGGAGGACTAGCGGGGGGACGTACAATGAGCAGTTCTTC.

The chain recombines TRBV19 with TRBJ2-4; 8 bases are a match to TRBD1. The trim removed 6 bases at V and 0 bases at J, leaving 13 bases unmatched. Germline V CDR1 and CDR2: LNHDA, SQIVND (reference sequence). This CDR3 has 18 residues. CDR3 region: CASSPGQVGAGAKNIQYF. The CDR3, as DNA: TGTGCCAGTAGCCCGGGACAGGTGGGAGCGGGAGCCAAAAACATTCAGTACTTC. The variable domain in full, completed from reference TRBV19 and TRBJ2-4, reads DGGITQSPKYLFRKEGQNVTLSCEQNLNHDAMYWYRQDPGQGLRLIYYSQIVNDFQKGDIAEGYSVSREKKESFPLTVTSAQKNPTAFYLCASSPGQVGAGAKNIQYFGAGTRLSVL.